The 7 T cell receptor beta chains presented below share a single source sample, sequenced in a study of blood T cell repertoires in COVID-19 (dated by TCRdb to 2020 to 2022). The protocol used for the library was the immunoSEQ multiplex PCR assay. TCRdb retrieved this table from immuneACCESS and kept in-frame rearrangements only. Not all clones are present; in checked studies, unresolved V genes account for under half, and no reason is known for the remainder. This sample has about 94,000 clones in its table, and about 80% of those were observed once. The ten biggest clones cover around 17% of the sample. The sample consisted of peripheral blood. These TCRs come from a human donor in a cohort sampled during active COVID-19.

This chain links TRBV10-3 with TRBJ2-7; 8 positions agree with TRBD2. CDR3 size: 14 residues. CDR1 is ENHRY, CDR2 SYGVKD, per germline. V shed 2 bases and J 2 bases; nucleotides not matched to a gene: 2. The CDR3 region has the DNA TGTGCCATCAGTGAGACTAGCGGAGCCTACGAGCAGTACTTC. The encoded protein is CAISETSGAYEQYF.

The chain employs TRBV19 and TRBJ1-1, with D maybe TRBD1 (6 bases). Germline V gives CDR1 LNHDA, CDR2 SQIVND (reference sequence). The CDR3 spans 13 residues. Trimming left V 6 bases short and J 8 bases short, with 16 bases between. This chain's CDR3 is CASSRQVLQEAFF. The CDR3 nucleotides read TGTGCCAGTAGCCGACAGGTCCTGCAAGAAGCTTTCTTT. The full variable domain, rest sourced from reference TRBV19 and TRBJ1-1, is DGGITQSPKYLFRKEGQNVTLSCEQNLNHDAMYWYRQDPGQGLRLIYYSQIVNDFQKGDIAEGYSVSREKKESFPLTVTSAQKNPTAFYLCASSRQVLQEAFFGQGTRLTVV.

The CDR3 loop reads CASSHEGRAEAFF. The DNA of the CDR3 is TGTGCCAGCAGCCACGAGGGAAGGGCTGAAGCTTTCTTT. This chain joins TRBV3-1 (or the pseudogene TRBV3-2) and TRBJ1-1, with D unresolved. The CDR3 covers 13 residues. Deletions cut 3 bases from V and 6 bases from J, with 11 bases between. Germline-derived CDR1 and CDR2 are LGHDT and YNNKEL (reference sequence).

The chain links TRBV9 to TRBJ2-3, with 7 bases aligning to TRBD2. Unmatched junction bases numbered 11, after V lost 4 bases and J lost 6 bases. CDR3 length equals 15 residues. Looked up from germline, CDR1 is SGDLS and CDR2 is YYNGEE. The CDR3 DNA reads as TGTGCCAGCAGCCCAGGCATGACTAGCTCGGATACGCAGTATTTT. Its protein is CASSPGMTSSDTQYF. Drawing the rest from reference TRBV9 and TRBJ2-3, the complete variable domain is DSGVTQTPKHLITATGQRVTLRCSPRSGDLSVYWYQQSLDQGLQFLIQYYNGEERAKGNILERFSAQQFPDLHSELNLSSLELGDSALYFCASSPGMTSSDTQYFGPGTRLTVL.

The chain carries TRBV19 and TRBJ2-7; the D gene is possibly TRBD2 (6 bases). Germline V lookup: CDR1 LNHDA, CDR2 SQIVND (reference sequence). Trimming left V 1 base short and J 5 bases short, with 15 bases between. The CDR3 spans 15 residues. This CDR3 reads CASSIASGRGHEQYF. For the CDR3, the DNA is TGTGCCAGTAGTATAGCTTCCGGGAGAGGGCACGAGCAGTACTTC.

This chain joins TRBV4-1 and TRBJ2-7; D may be TRBD1 (5 bases). The CDR3 loop spans 15 amino acids. Per germline, CDR1 MGHRA and CDR2 YSYEKL. V shed 1 base and J shed 6 bases, with 16 bases lying between them. The DNA of the CDR3 is TGCGCCAGCAGCCAAGGACGGACACGCCTAGGCGAGCAGTACTTC. It is translated as CASSQGRTRLGEQYF.

This chain connects TRBV4-1 to TRBJ2-1; 9 nucleotides line up with TRBD1. The CDR3 is made up of 16 amino acids. Germline V gene sequence: CDR1 MGHRA, CDR2 YSYEKL. V shed 4 bases, J shed 6 bases, and the junction held 10 bases outside the gene matches. CDR3 bases: TGCGCCAGCAGCCTACGAGGGGGGACAGGGTCCAATGAGCAGTTCTTC. Protein: CASSLRGGTGSNEQFF.